This T cell receptor beta chain was recovered during a study of shared clonotypes between healthy human individuals. Study findings and constraints: As a rule, naive subsets had a larger estimated richness than memory subsets. Sampling covered blood only; tissue repertoires likely differ.

CD4+ cells yielded CD45RA+ naive and CD45RA-negative memory subsets. The germline V gene encodes CDR1 SGHRS and CDR2 YFSETQ. This CDR3 region has 17 residues. Trimming cost V 0 bases and J 0 bases, with 16 bases left between them. This clone was seen a few times. The antigen is not known. Repertoires were generated with immunoSEQ multiplex PCR, while TCRdb's copy carries only in-frame clones and drops some. This table holds 1.5 million to 1.9 million clones, nearly 99% found once. The source material was naive CD4+ T cells sorted from blood. Subset described: CD45RA+ positively selected. The sequence came from a man aged 25-40 years in good health. V gene TRBV5-1 combines with J gene TRBJ2-7, with a tentative D call TRBD2 (5 bases). CDR3 DNA: TGCGCCAGCAGCTTGGAAGGAAGGACTTCCATCTCCTACGAGCAGTACTTC. Its protein product is CASSLEGRTSISYEQYF.